Shown below are 7 T cell receptor beta chains from a single sample sequenced in a study of glioma-infiltrating T cells after dendritic cell vaccination. Clones were read by immunoSEQ multiplex PCR, and TCRdb kept only the in-frame ones, dropping some. The sample shows tens of thousands of clones, more than 65% of them seen only once. Material: blood, obtained before dendritic cell vaccination. The receptors were sampled from a human donor with glioblastoma.

V and J are TRBV27 and TRBJ2-3; the match to TRBD2 covers 8 bases. This CDR3 region has 13 residues. From germline, CDR1 is MNHEY and CDR2 SMNVEV (reference sequence). V trimming: 8 bases; J trimming: 4 bases; junction bases outside the gene matches: 5. The DNA for the CDR3 is TGTGCCAGCTCCAAGCGGGAGTCAGATACGCAGTATTTT. Its protein is CASSKRESDTQYF.

J is TRBJ2-5 and V is TRBV6-5, with D uncertain. This CDR3 comprises 14 residues. V was pared by 0 bases and J by 5 bases, with 10 bases between. Germline loops: CDR1 MNHEY, CDR2 SVGAGI. In DNA, the CDR3 is TGTGCCAGCAGTTACTCGATTACCAGGGAGACCCAGTACTTC. As protein: CASSYSITRETQYF.

There are a few counts of this clone. The chain employs TRBV15 and TRBJ2-5; 8 bases fit TRBD1. Trimming cost V 1 base and J 2 bases; bases outside gene matches: 3. CDR3 length: 15 residues. CDR1 LNHNV and CDR2 YYDKDF come from the germline V gene (reference sequence). CDR3 coding DNA: TGTGCCACCAGCAGAGGACAGGGGATGCAAGAGACCCAGTACTTC. The encoded protein is CATSRGQGMQETQYF.

CDR3 sequence: CASSSFRGNYGYTF. DNA for the CDR3: TGTGCCAGCAGCTCCTTCAGGGGCAACTATGGCTACACCTTC. V is TRBV6-1 and J is TRBJ1-2; maybe TRBD1 (6 bases). CDR1 and CDR2 from the germline V gene are MNHNS and SASEGT. V shed 6 bases and J shed 2 bases, with 13 bases lying between them. The CDR3 contains 14 residues.

The table lists this clone with a count of one. The rearrangement links TRBV4-2 to TRBJ2-1, with 10 nucleotides matching TRBD2. The CDR3 length is 16 residues. Trimming at V came to 4 bases and at J to 8 bases, leaving 11 bases not matched to a gene. Looked up from germline, CDR1 is LGHNA and CDR2 is YNFKEQ. In DNA form, the CDR3 reads TGTGCCAGCAGCCCCTATAGCGGGAGGAGATCGGATGAGCAGTTCTTC. It specifies CASSPYSGRRSDEQFF.

This clone was seen just once. The chain joins TRBV19 to TRBJ2-2, with TRBD1 identical over 7 bases. The CDR3 sequence is 15 residues long. CDR1 is LNHDA and CDR2 is SQIVND in the germline V gene (reference sequence). Trimming at V came to 7 bases and at J to 0 bases, leaving 5 bases not matched to a gene. The CDR3 sequence is CASTIQGTNTGELFF. Here the CDR3 DNA reads TGTGCCAGTACCATACAGGGGACGAACACCGGGGAGCTGTTTTTT.

J is TRBJ2-3 and V is TRBV5-1; no clear D. Germline assignment: CDR1 SGHRS and CDR2 YFSETQ. Trimming shortened V by 4 bases and J by 7 bases, and 7 bases separated the two germline ends. The CDR3 runs 11 residues. CDR3 nucleotide sequence: TGCGCCAGCAGCACTGGTAATACGCAGTATTTT. It encodes CASSTGNTQYF.